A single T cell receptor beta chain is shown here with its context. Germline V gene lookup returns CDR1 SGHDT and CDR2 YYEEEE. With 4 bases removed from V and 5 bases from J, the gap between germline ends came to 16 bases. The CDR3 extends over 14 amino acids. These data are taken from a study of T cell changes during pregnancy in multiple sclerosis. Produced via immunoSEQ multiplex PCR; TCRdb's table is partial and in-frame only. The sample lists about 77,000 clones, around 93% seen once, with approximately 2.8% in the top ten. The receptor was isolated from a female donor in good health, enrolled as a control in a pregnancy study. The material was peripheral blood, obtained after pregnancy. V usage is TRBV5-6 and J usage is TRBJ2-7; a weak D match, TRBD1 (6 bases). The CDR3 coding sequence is TGTGCCAGCAGCGTCGGGGACATCCAACACGAGCAGTACTTC. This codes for CASSVGDIQHEQYF. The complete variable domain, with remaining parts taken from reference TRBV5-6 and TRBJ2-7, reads DAGVTQSPTHLIKTRGQQVTLRCSPKSGHDTVSWYQQALGQGPQFIFQYYEEEERQRGNFPDRFSGHQFPNYSSELNVNALLLGDSALYLCASSVGDIQHEQYFGPGTRLTVT.